This T cell receptor (beta chain) was recorded in a study of T cell changes during pregnancy in multiple sclerosis. The germline V gene encodes CDR1 MNHNS and CDR2 SASEGT. Trimming removed 3 bases from V and 4 bases from J, with 9 bases in between. CDR3 length: 13 amino acids. Libraries were prepared by immunoSEQ multiplex PCR; TCRdb keeps only in-frame clonotypes and omits some of them. The sample yields tens of thousands of clones, 80% to 95% seen once. The origin of this receptor is a female donor with multiple sclerosis, enrolled in a pregnancy study. Sequenced material: CD4+ T cells from peripheral blood mononuclear cells, taken in the third trimester of pregnancy. This chain connects TRBV6-1 to TRBJ1-2; D gene ambiguous. The CDR3 DNA reads as TGTGCCAGCAGTGAGCGAACTCCCTATGGCTACACCTTC. As protein: CASSERTPYGYTF.